This T cell receptor beta chain was observed in a study of T-cell reconstitution after alpha-beta-depleted transplantation in children. Findings and caveats of the study: Several hundred rapidly expanded clones from non-depleted graft cells reportedly supplied alpha-beta T cells about two months post-transplant.

This CDR3 region has 16 residues. The germline V gene has CDR1 SEHNR and CDR2 FQNEAQ (reference sequence). After removal of 5 bases from V and 3 bases from J, the junction contained 9 bases not matched to a gene. This clonotype has ten or more counts. No antigen is known for it. Preparing the TCRbeta library involved the use of unique molecular identifiers. Using its own MiXCR run on the PCR reads, TCRdb lists one record per CDR3 protein. Among a few hundred thousand distinct CDR3 sequences listed, approximately 12% were seen once. The starting material was PBMCs, mostly from graft donor cells, obtained 360 days after TCRalphabeta/CD19-depleted stem cell transplant. The clonotype originates from a male patient younger than 18 who had a stem cell transplant for acute myeloid leukemia, so the T cells may come from the graft donor. The genes are TRBV7-9 and TRBJ2-3; 9 bases align to TRBD2. The CDR3 DNA reads TGTGCCAGCAGCGCCAAGGCCAGCGGGAGGACAGATACGCAGTATTTT. Translation gives CASSAKASGRTDTQYF.